The next 15 T cell receptor beta chains were all read from a single sample in a study of blood T cell repertoires in COVID-19 (dated by TCRdb to about 2020). The library was built by means of the immunoSEQ multiplex PCR assay. The table comes from immuneACCESS by way of TCRdb, which keeps in-frame sequences with V and J called. Part of the clones is missing from these tables; in studies checked, under half for an unresolved V gene and the rest for unknown reasons. The table for this sample lists 350,000 to 500,000 clones; roughly 84% of them were counted only once. The ten most abundant clones make up less than 1.5% of the sample. Sample: PBMCs or T cells enriched from blood (not recorded which). The receptors originated from a woman aged 18-29 years who had been exposed to COVID-19.

This chain's CDR3 is CASSQVGTGAFAFF. CDR3 DNA sequence: TGCGCCAGCAGCCAGGTGGGGACAGGGGCCTTTGCTTTCTTT. This sequence joins TRBV4-1 and TRBJ1-1, with 10 bases matching TRBD1. Trimming took 3 bases from V and 11 from J; bases not matched to a gene: 9. The CDR3 has 14 amino acids. Looked up from germline, CDR1 is MGHRA and CDR2 is YSYEKL.

As for this clone: One junction end disagrees with the germline gene, perhaps due to a read error. The chain is built from TRBV19 and TRBJ1-1; the D gene is possibly TRBD1 (6 bases). From germline, CDR1 is LNHDA and CDR2 SQIVND (reference sequence). CDR3 length: 14 residues. CDR3 sequence reads: CASSVPGTNIEAFF. The CDR3 bases are TGTGCCAGTAGTGTCCCCGGGACAAACATTGAAGCTTTCTTT.

V gene TRBV2 combines with J gene TRBJ2-5, with TRBD1 matching 7 bases. CDR1 is SNHLY and CDR2 is FYNNEI in the germline V gene. The CDR3 is 15 residues long. Trimming at V came to 5 bases and at J to 5 bases, leaving 11 bases not matched to a gene. CDR3 amino acids: CASSPQGLGSETQYF. CDR3 bases: TGTGCCAGCAGTCCACAGGGGCTGGGGTCGGAGACCCAGTACTTC.

The gene calls are TRBV7-9 and TRBJ2-1; D remains unclear. Per germline, CDR1 SEHNR and CDR2 FQNEAQ (reference sequence). V was trimmed by 2 bases and J by 7 bases, leaving 9 bases between them. This CDR3 has 13 amino acids. Written as DNA, the CDR3 is TGTGCCAGCAGCTTAACTGCGGTGAATGAGCAGTTCTTC. Translated, it gives CASSLTAVNEQFF.

The V and J genes are TRBV19 and TRBJ2-7; 8 positions match TRBD1. V dropped 3 bases and J dropped 3; count of bases not matched to a gene: 4. The length of the CDR3 is 14 residues. Germline CDR1 reads LNHDA; CDR2 reads SQIVND (reference sequence). This CDR3 is CASSMGDRYYEQYF. As DNA, the CDR3 is TGTGCCAGTAGTATGGGGGACAGGTACTACGAGCAGTACTTC.

The genes are TRBV7-2 and TRBJ2-1, with D possibly TRBD2 on 6 matching bases. Per the germline V gene, CDR1 is SGHTA and CDR2 is FQGNSA. The CDR3 sequence is 13 residues long. The CDR3 DNA reads as TGTGCTGCCGCGGCGGGACGACTCAATGAGCAGTTCTTC. It specifies CAAAAGRLNEQFF. The variable domain in full, with the rest retrieved from reference TRBV7-2 and TRBJ2-1, is GAGVSQSPSNKVTEKGKDVELRCDPISGHTALYWYRQSLGQGLEFLIYFQGNSAPDKSGLPSDRFSAERTGGSVSTLTIQRTQQEDSAVYLCAAAAGRLNEQFFGPGTRLTVL.

As DNA, the CDR3 is TGTGCCAGCAGCCCGAGGGGGACTAGCGGGTTCTACGAGCAGTACTTC. Protein product: CASSPRGTSGFYEQYF. The genes are TRBV7-2 and TRBJ2-7; 12 nucleotides align to TRBD2. The junction had 8 bases not matched to a gene; V was cut back by 5 bases and J by 3 bases. CDR3 length equals 16 residues. Germline V gene lookup returns CDR1 SGHTA and CDR2 FQGNSA.

This chain uses TRBV7-2 with TRBJ1-1, with D maybe TRBD1 (6 bases). This CDR3 is built from 15 residues. CDR1 is SGHTA and CDR2 is FQGNSA in the germline V gene. Deletions cut 3 bases from V and 5 bases from J, with 16 bases between. The CDR3 region has the DNA TGTGCCAGCAGCTTCTCCCAGGGGCTGGGGACTGAAGCTTTCTTT. Protein product: CASSFSQGLGTEAFF.

This chain uses TRBV6-4 with TRBJ2-1; TRBD1 agrees at 11 bases. Per germline, CDR1 MRHNA and CDR2 SNTAGT. This CDR3 has 16 residues. The trim removed 4 bases at V and 10 bases at J, leaving 12 bases unmatched. CDR3 sequence: CASSALWDRGVGEQFF. The CDR3 nucleotides read TGTGCCAGCAGTGCCCTTTGGGACAGGGGGGTCGGGGAGCAGTTCTTC.

The chain carries TRBV7-6 and TRBJ2-7; 9 bases map to TRBD2. Looked up from germline, CDR1 is SGHVS and CDR2 is FNYEAQ. The CDR3 has 16 residues. V shed 2 bases and J 5 bases; nucleotides not matched to a gene: 10. The CDR3 DNA reads as TGTGCCAGCAGCTTATCGGGTGCGGGAGGGCCACACGAGCAGTACTTC. This sequence encodes CASSLSGAGGPHEQYF.

This chain joins TRBV27 and TRBJ2-3; 7 positions agree with TRBD1. The CDR3 consists of 12 residues. Trimming cost V 8 bases and J 7 bases; bases outside gene matches: 6. Germline V gene sequence: CDR1 MNHEY, CDR2 SMNVEV (reference sequence). The chain's CDR3 is CASGPGGYTQYF. DNA of the CDR3: TGTGCCAGCGGCCCAGGGGGTTATACGCAGTATTTT.

V is TRBV27 and J is TRBJ2-1; 9 bases fit TRBD2. Germline trimming cut 5 bases from V and 2 bases from J; bases unmatched to any gene: 7. The CDR3 extends over 16 amino acids. Germline assignment: CDR1 MNHEY and CDR2 SMNVEV (reference sequence). The CDR3 DNA reads as TGTGCCAGCAGTCCCATGGGCGGGAGGGCCTACAATGAGCAGTTCTTC. Translated, it gives CASSPMGGRAYNEQFF.

The gene calls are TRBV28 and TRBJ1-3, with D perhaps matching TRBD1 (6 bases). Trimming stripped 5 bases from V and 0 bases from J, with 20 bases between. The CDR3 runs 18 residues. Germline V gives CDR1 MDHEN, CDR2 SYDVKM. The CDR3 is CASSVYYRQESSGNTIYF. The CDR3 DNA reads as TGTGCCAGCAGTGTGTACTACCGACAGGAGAGCTCTGGAAACACCATATATTTT.

This clone showed up just once. The genes are TRBV4-3 and TRBJ1-6, with TRBD1 matching over 9 bases. CDR1 LGHNA and CDR2 YSLEER come from the germline V gene. The CDR3 sequence is 15 residues long. The junction had 0 bases not matched to a gene; V was cut back by 1 base and J by 5 bases. In nucleotides, the CDR3 is TGCGCCAGCAGCCAAGGGACAGGGGATAATTCACCCCTCCACTTT. Translation gives CASSQGTGDNSPLHF.

The rearrangement uses TRBV6-5 and TRBJ1-1; D may be TRBD1 (5 bases). The CDR3 consists of 13 residues. Deletions cut 6 bases from V and 5 bases from J, with 13 bases between. Germline V gene lookup returns CDR1 MNHEY and CDR2 SVGAGI. CDR3 amino acids: CASRERGGTEAFF. The CDR3 DNA is TGTGCCAGCAGAGAGAGGGGAGGGACTGAAGCTTTCTTT.